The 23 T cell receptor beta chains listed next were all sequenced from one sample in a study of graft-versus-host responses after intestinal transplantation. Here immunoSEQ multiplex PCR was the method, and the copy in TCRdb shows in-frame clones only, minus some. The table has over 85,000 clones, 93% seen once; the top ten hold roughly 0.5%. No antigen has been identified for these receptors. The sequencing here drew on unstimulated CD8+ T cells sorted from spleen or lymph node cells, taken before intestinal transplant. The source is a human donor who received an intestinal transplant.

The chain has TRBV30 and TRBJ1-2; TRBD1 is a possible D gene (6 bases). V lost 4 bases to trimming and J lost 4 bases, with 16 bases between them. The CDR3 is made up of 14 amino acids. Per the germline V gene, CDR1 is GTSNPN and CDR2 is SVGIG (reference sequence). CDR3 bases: TGTGCCTGGATTCGGACAGCCGGTTTCTATGGCTACACCTTC. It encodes CAWIRTAGFYGYTF.

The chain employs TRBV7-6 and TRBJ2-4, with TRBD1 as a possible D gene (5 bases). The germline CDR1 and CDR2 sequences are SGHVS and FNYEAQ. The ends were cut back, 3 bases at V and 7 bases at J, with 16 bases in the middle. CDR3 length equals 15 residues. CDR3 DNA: TGTGCCAGCAGCTTTTGGAAGGGGCTCGGTAACATTCAGTACTTC. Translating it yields CASSFWKGLGNIQYF.

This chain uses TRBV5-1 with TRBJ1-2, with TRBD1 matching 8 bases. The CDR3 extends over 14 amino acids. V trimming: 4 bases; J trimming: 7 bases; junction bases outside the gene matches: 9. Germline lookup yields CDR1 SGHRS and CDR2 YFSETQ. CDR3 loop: CASSPDQGAFGYTF. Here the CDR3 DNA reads TGCGCCAGCAGCCCGGACCAGGGGGCGTTTGGCTACACCTTC.

DNA for the CDR3: TGTGCCAGTCGACTAGCGGGCCTATACGAGCAGTACTTC. Protein: CASRLAGLYEQYF. The rearrangement uses TRBV27 and TRBJ2-7; 10 bases map to TRBD2. The V gene end was trimmed by 9 bases and the J gene end by 4 bases; junction bases not matched to a gene: 6. Germline V gives CDR1 MNHEY, CDR2 SMNVEV (reference sequence). The CDR3 length is 13 residues.

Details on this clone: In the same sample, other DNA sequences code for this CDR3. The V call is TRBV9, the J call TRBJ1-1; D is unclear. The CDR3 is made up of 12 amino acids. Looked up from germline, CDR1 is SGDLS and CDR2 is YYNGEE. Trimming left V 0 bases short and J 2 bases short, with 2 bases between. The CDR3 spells CASSVDNTEAFF. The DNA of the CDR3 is TGTGCCAGCAGCGTAGATAACACTGAAGCTTTCTTT. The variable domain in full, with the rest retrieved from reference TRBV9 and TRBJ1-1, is DSGVTQTPKHLITATGQRVTLRCSPRSGDLSVYWYQQSLDQGLQFLIQYYNGEERAKGNILERFSAQQFPDLHSELNLSSLELGDSALYFCASSVDNTEAFFGQGTRLTVV.

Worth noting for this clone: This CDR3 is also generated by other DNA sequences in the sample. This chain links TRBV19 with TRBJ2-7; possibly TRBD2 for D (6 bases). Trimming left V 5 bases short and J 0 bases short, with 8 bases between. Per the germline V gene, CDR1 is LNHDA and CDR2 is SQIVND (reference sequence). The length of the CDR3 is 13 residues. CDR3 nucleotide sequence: TGTGCCAGTAGTTCCGGGAGCTCCTACGAGCAGTACTTC. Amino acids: CASSSGSSYEQYF.

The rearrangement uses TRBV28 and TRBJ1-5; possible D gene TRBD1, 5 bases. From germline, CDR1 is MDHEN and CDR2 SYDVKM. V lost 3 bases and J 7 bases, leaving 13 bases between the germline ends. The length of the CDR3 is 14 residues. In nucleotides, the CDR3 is TGTGCCAGCAGTTTTGGCGGGGGAAGCCAGCCCCAGCATTTT. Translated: CASSFGGGSQPQHF.

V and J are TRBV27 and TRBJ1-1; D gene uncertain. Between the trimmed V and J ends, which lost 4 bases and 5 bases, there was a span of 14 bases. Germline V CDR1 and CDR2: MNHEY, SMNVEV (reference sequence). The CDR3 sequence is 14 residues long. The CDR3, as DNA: TGTGCCAGCAGTTCGAGCGAAGGCAGGACTGAAGCTTTCTTT. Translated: CASSSSEGRTEAFF.

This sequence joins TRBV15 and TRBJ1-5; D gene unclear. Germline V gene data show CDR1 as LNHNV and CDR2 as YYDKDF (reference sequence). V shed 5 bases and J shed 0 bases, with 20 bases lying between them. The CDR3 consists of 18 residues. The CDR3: CATSGRAPGGYSNQPQHF. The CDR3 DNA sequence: TGTGCCACCAGCGGCCGGGCCCCGGGAGGATATAGCAATCAGCCCCAGCATTTT.

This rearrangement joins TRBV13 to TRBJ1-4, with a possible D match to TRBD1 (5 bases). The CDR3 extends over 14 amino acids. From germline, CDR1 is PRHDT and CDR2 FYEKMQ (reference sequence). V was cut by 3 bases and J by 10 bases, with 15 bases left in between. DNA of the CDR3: TGTGCCAGCAGCTTTGCGGGGGAAGGAGGAAAACTGTTTTTT. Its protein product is CASSFAGEGGKLFF.

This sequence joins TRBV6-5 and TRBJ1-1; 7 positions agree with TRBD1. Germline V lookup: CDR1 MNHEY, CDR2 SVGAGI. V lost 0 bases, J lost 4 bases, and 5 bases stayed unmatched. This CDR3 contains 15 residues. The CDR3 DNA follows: TGTGCCAGCAGTTACTCAACAGGGGCGAGCACTGAAGCTTTCTTT. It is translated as CASSYSTGASTEAFF.

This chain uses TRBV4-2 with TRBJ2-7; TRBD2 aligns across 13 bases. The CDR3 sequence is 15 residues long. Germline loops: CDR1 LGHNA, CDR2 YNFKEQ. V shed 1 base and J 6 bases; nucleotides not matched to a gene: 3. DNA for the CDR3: TGTGCCAGCAGCCAAGGCGGACTAGCGGGAGTCGAGCAGTACTTC. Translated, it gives CASSQGGLAGVEQYF.

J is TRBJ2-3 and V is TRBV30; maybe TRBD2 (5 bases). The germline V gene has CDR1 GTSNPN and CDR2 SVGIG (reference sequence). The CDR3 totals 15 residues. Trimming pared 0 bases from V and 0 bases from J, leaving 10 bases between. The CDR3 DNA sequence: TGTGCCTGGAGTGTACCTGGCGGGAGCACAGATACGCAGTATTTT. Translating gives CAWSVPGGSTDTQYF.

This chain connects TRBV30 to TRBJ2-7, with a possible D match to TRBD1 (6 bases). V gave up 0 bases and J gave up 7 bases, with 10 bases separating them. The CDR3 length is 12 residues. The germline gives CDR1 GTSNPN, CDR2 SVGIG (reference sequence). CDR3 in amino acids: CAWSVYRAEQYF. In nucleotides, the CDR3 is TGTGCCTGGAGTGTTTACAGGGCAGAGCAGTACTTC. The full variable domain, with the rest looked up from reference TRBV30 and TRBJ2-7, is SQTIHQWPATLVQPVGSPLSLECTVEGTSNPNLYWYRQAAGRGLQLLFYSVGIGQISSEVPQNLSASRPQDRQFILSSKKLLLSDSGFYLCAWSVYRAEQYFGPGTRLTVT.

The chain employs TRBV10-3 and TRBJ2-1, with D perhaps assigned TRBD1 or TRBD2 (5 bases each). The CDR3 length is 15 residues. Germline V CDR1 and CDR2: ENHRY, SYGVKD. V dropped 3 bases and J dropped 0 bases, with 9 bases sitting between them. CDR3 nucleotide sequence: TGTGCCATCAGTGACGGGACGATCTCCTACAATGAGCAGTTCTTC. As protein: CAISDGTISYNEQFF.

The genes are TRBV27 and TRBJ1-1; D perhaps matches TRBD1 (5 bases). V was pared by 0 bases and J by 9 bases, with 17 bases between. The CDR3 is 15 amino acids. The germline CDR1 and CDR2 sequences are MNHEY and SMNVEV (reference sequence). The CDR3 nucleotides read TGTGCCAGCAGTTTATCGTTGGGGAGGGGTTTGAAAGCTTTCTTT. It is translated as CASSLSLGRGLKAFF.

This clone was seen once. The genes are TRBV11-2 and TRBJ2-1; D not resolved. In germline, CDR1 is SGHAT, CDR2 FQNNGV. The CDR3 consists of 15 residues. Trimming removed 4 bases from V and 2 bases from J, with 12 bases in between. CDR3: CASSWREAPYNEQFF. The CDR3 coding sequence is TGTGCCAGCAGCTGGAGAGAAGCGCCCTACAATGAGCAGTTCTTC.

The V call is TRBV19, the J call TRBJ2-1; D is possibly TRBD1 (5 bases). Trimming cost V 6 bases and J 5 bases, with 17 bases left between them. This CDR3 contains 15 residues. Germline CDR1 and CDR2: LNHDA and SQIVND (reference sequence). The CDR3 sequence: CASSPILGPDNEQFF. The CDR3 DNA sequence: TGTGCCAGTAGCCCTATCCTGGGGCCTGACAATGAGCAGTTCTTC.

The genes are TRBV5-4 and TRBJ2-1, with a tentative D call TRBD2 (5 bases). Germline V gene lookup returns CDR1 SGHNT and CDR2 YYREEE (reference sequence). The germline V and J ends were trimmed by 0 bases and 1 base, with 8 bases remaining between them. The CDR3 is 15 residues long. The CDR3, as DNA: TGTGCCAGCAGCTTGGGGACTGGATCCTACAATGAGCAGTTCTTC. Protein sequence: CASSLGTGSYNEQFF.

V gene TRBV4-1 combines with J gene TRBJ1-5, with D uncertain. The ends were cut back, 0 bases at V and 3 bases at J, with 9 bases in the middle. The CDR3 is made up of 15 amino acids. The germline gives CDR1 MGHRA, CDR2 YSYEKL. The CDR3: CASSQDWAANQPQHF. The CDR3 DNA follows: TGCGCCAGCAGCCAAGATTGGGCAGCCAATCAGCCCCAGCATTTT.

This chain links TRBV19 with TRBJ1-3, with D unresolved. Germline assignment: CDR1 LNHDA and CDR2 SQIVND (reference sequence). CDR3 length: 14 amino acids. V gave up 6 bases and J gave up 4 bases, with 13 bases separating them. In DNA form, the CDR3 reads TGTGCCAGTAGGCCTACCTCCGGAGGAAACACCATATATTTT. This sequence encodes CASRPTSGGNTIYF.

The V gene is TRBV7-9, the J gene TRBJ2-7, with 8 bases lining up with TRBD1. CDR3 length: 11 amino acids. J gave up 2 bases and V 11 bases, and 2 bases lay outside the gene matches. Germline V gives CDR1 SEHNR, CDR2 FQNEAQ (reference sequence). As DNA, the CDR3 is TGTGCCGCGGGACAGGCCTACGAGCAGTACTTC. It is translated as CAAGQAYEQYF.

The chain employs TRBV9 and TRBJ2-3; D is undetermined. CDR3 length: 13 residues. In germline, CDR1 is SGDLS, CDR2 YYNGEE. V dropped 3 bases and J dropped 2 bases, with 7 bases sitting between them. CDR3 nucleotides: TGTGCCAGCAGCGGAGGTAACACAGATACGCAGTATTTT. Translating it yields CASSGGNTDTQYF.